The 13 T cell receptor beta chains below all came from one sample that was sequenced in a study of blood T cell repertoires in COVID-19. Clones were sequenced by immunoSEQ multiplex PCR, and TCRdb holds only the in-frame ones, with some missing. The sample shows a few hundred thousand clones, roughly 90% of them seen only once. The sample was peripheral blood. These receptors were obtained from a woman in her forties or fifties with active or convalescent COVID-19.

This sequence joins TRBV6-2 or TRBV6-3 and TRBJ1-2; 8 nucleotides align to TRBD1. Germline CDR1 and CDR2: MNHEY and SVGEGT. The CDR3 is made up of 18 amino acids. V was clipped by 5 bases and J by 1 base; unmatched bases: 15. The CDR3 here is CASSIIRQTGAFNYGYTF. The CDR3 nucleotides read TGTGCCAGCAGTATCATCCGGCAGACAGGGGCGTTTAACTATGGCTACACCTTC.

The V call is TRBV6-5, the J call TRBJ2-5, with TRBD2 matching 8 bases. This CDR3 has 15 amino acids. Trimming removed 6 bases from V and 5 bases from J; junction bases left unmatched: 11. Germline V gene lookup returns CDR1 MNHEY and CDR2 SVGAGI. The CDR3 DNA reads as TGTGCCAGCAGACCCACCCGACTAGCGAGGGAGACCCAGTACTTC. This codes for CASRPTRLARETQYF.

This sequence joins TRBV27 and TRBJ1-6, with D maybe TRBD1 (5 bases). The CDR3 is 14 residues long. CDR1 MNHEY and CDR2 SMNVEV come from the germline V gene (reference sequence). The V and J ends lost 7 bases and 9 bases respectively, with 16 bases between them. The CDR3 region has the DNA TGTGCCAGCAACCCCCAGGGCCTCATTTCACCCCTCCACTTT. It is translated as CASNPQGLISPLHF.

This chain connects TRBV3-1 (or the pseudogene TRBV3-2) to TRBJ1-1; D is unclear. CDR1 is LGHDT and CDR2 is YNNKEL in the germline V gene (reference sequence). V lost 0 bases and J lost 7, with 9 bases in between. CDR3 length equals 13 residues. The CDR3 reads CASSQELGSEAFF. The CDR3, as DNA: TGTGCCAGCAGCCAAGAACTCGGGAGTGAAGCTTTCTTT.

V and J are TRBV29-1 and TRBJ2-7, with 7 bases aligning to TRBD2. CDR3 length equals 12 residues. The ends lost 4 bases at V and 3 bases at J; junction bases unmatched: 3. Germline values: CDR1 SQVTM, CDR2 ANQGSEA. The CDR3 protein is CSVGRDYYEQYF. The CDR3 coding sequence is TGCAGCGTTGGGCGGGACTACTACGAGCAGTACTTC.

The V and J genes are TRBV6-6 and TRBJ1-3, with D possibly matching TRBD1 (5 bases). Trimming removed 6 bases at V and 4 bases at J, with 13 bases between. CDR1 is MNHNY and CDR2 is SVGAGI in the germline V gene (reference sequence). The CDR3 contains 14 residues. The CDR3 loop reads CASRGGARGNTIYF. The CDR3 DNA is TGTGCCAGCAGGGGTGGGGCGAGAGGAAACACCATATATTTT.

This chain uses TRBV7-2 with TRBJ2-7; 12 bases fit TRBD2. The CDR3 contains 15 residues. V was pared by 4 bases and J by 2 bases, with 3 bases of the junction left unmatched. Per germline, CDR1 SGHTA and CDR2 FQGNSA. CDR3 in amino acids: CASSSLAGGPYEQYF. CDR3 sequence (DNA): TGTGCCAGCAGCTCCCTAGCGGGAGGGCCCTACGAGCAGTACTTC.

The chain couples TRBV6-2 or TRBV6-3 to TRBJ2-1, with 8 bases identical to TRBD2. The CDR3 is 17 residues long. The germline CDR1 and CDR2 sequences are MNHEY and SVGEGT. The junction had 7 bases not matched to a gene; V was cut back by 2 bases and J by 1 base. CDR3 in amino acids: CASSYGLSSGSYNEQFF. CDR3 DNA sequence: TGTGCCAGCAGTTACGGCCTGTCTAGCGGGTCCTACAATGAGCAGTTCTTC.

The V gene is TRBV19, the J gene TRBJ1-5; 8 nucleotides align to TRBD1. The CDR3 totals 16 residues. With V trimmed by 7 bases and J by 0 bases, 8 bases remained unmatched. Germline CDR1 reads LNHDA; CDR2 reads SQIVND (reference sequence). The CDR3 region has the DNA TGTGCCAGTACTCCGGACAGGGAGTATAGCAATCAGCCCCAGCATTTT. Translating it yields CASTPDREYSNQPQHF.

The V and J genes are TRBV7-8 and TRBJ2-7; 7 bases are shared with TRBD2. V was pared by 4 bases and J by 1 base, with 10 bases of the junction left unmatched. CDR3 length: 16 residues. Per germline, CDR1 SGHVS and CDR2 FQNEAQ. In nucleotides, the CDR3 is TGTGCCAGCAGCTCCCTGCCCAGGGAGGGGTCCTACGAGCAGTACTTC. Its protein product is CASSSLPREGSYEQYF.

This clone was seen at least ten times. CDR3 in DNA: TGTGCCAGCAGCCAAGATTTCCACTCAGACAGGGGGTTTTTCCCTAAGAAATTGGCCGAGCAGTACTTC. It encodes CASSQDFHSDRGFFPKKLAEQYF. The rearrangement uses TRBV4-2 and TRBJ2-7; TRBD1 matches at 9 bases. CDR1 and CDR2 from the germline V gene are LGHNA and YNFKEQ. The CDR3 length is 23 residues. Losses at the gene ends were 0 bases for V and 6 bases for J; bases not matched to a gene: 30.

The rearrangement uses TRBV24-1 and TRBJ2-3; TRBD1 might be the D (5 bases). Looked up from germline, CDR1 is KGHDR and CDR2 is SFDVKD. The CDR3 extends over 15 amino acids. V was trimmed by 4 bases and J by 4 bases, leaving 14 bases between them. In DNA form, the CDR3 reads TGTGCCACCAGTGACGGACATCCGGGCGCAGATACGCAGTATTTT. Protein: CATSDGHPGADTQYF.

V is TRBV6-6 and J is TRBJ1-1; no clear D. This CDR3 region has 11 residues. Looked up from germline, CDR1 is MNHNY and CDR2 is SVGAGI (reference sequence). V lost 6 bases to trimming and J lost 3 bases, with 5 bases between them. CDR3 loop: CASSPYTEAFF. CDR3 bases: TGTGCCAGCAGCCCGTACACTGAAGCTTTCTTT.